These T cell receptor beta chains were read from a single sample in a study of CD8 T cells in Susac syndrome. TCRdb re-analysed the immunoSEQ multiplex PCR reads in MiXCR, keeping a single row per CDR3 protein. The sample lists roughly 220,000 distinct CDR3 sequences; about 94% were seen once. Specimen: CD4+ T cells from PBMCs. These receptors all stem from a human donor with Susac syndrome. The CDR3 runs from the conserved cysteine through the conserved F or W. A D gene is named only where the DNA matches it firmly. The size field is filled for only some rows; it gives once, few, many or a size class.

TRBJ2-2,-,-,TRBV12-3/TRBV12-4,TGTGCCAGCAGTTTGGTTTACAGGCCCCTCCCCGGGGAGCTGTTTTTT,CASSLVYRPLPGELFF
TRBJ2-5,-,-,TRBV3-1,TGTGCCAGCAGTCAACTTCGGAGGGGAGGAGAGACCCAGTACTTC,CASSQLRRGGETQYF
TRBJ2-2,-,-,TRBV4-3,TGCGCCAGCAGCCAAGGGGAAGTCGACCGCGGGGAGCTGTTTTTT,CASSQGEVDRGELFF
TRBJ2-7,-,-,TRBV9,TGTGCCAGCAGCGGGGGATTAGGGGACCGATCCTACGAGCAGTACTTC,CASSGGLGDRSYEQYF
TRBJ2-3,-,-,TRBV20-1,TGCAGTGCTAGGTGGGGCCAGAACAGAGGTACGCAGTATTTT,CSARWGQNRGTQYF
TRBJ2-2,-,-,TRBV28,TGTGCCAGCAGTTCGGCCAAGAACACCGGGGAGCTGTTTTTT,CASSSAKNTGELFF
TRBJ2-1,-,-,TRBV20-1,TGCAGTGCTTTGAATCCGACTAGGGGGGGGAGCTCCTACAATGAGCAGTTCTTC,CSALNPTRGGSSYNEQFF
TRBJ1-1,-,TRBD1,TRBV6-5,TGTGCCAGCAGTGCTTTGACAGGGGGCACTGAAGCTTTCTTT,CASSALTGGTEAFF
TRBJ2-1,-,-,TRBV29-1,TGCAGCGTTGACCCAGGGAGGCAGGACAATGAGCAGTTCTTC,CSVDPGRQDNEQFF
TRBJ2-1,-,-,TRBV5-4,TGTGCCAGCAGCTTGGGGCGGACAGCCCTTCGCAATGAGCAGTTCTTC,CASSLGRTALRNEQFF
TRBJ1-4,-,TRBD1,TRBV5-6,TGTGCCAGCAGCTCGACAGGGGGTAATGAAAAACTGTTTTTT,CASSSTGGNEKLFF
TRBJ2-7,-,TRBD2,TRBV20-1,TGCAGTGCTCAGACTAGCGGGGGGACCTACGAGCAGTACTTC,CSAQTSGGTYEQYF
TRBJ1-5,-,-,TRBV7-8,TGTGCCAGCAGCTTAGCTTACGAGCAGCCCCAGCATTTT,CASSLAYEQPQHF
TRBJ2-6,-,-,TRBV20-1,TGCAGTGCTAGAGATAGACACTCCTCTGGGGCCAACGTCCTGACTTTC,CSARDRHSSGANVLTF
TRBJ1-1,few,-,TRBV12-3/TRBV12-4,TGTGCCAGCAGTTTCGAGAACACTGAAGCTTTCTTT,CASSFENTEAFF
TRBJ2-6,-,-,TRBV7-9,TGTGCCAGCAGCTTTGTCCAAGGCTCCTCTGGGGCCAACGTCCTGACTTTC,CASSFVQGSSGANVLTF